The next 3 T cell receptor beta chains were all read from a single sample in a study of tumor-infiltrating lymphocytes in oesophageal squamous cell carcinoma. TCRdb processed the PCR reads anew with MiXCR; each CDR3 protein has one entry. The sample lists around 12,000 distinct CDR3 sequences; around 48% were seen once. Material for sequencing was esophageal tumor tissue. These TCRs come from a female donor with esophageal squamous cell carcinoma.

The chain uses TRBV28 and TRBJ1-2; 7 bases map to TRBD1. The CDR3 sequence is 14 residues long. V lost 6 bases to trimming and J lost 4 bases; unmatched junction nucleotides: 8. The germline CDR1 and CDR2 sequences are MDHEN and SYDVKM. The CDR3 is CASRPDRVGYGYTF. The DNA for the CDR3 is TGTGCCAGCAGACCAGACAGGGTAGGCTATGGCTACACCTTC.

The genes are TRBV24-1 and TRBJ2-5, with D possibly TRBD1 on 5 matching bases. The assigned J gene may be wrong: the sequence end matches TRBJ2-1 better. The germline CDR1 and CDR2 sequences are KGHDR and SFDVKD. There are 12 residues in the CDR3. In DNA, the CDR3 is TGTGCCACCGAAGGGGCCGGCAATGAGCAGTTCTTC. It yields the protein CATEGAGNEQFF.

The genes are TRBV6-2 or TRBV6-3 and TRBJ1-2; the D gene is possibly TRBD1 (6 bases). V gave up 7 bases and J gave up 4 bases, with 13 bases separating them. There are 13 residues in the CDR3. Germline assignment: CDR1 MNHEY and CDR2 SVGEGT. This chain's CDR3 is CASTRGLSYGYTF. Here the CDR3 DNA reads TGTGCCAGCACTCGGGGGCTGAGCTATGGCTACACCTTC.